Listed here are 14 T cell receptor beta chains from one sample, sequenced in a study of blood T cell repertoires in COVID-19. The method was immunoSEQ multiplex PCR; TCRdb's version includes in-frame clones alone and lacks a portion of them. The sample comprises over 250,000 clones, approximately 86% of which are singletons, and about 9.2% rests with the top ten. Sequencing was done on a sample of peripheral blood. These TCRs come from a man in his forties or fifties who had recovered from COVID-19.

This rearrangement joins TRBV7-9 to TRBJ1-1; D might be TRBD1 (5 bases). Germline-derived CDR1 and CDR2 are SEHNR and FQNEAQ (reference sequence). Trimming left V 0 bases short and J 6 bases short, with 8 bases between. There are 13 residues in the CDR3. CDR3 region: CASSLAGGAEAFF. In DNA form, the CDR3 reads TGTGCCAGCAGCTTAGCCGGGGGGGCTGAAGCTTTCTTT.

The rearrangement links TRBV5-1 to TRBJ2-3; no clear D gene. Looked up from germline, CDR1 is SGHRS and CDR2 is YFSETQ. This CDR3 spans 15 amino acids. The V end lost 0 bases, the J end lost 0 bases, and 8 bases lay between the germline ends. The CDR3 region is CASSLGAASTDTQYF. Here the CDR3 DNA reads TGCGCCAGCAGCTTGGGCGCCGCTAGCACAGATACGCAGTATTTT.

The chain combines TRBV7-6 with TRBJ2-7; perhaps TRBD2 as D (5 bases). Germline V gives CDR1 SGHVS, CDR2 FNYEAQ. V lost 2 bases and J lost 4, with 18 bases in between. This CDR3 is built from 16 residues. The CDR3 region is CASSLRRGQVPYEQYF. The CDR3 nucleotides read TGTGCCAGCAGCTTACGGAGAGGGCAGGTCCCGTACGAGCAGTACTTC.

J is TRBJ1-4 and V is TRBV5-1; D unresolved. Germline CDR1 is SGHRS and CDR2 is YFSETQ. The CDR3 totals 18 residues. V was pared by 4 bases and J by 0 bases, with 19 bases between. This CDR3 reads CASSRLGFLGATNEKLFF. In DNA, the CDR3 is TGCGCCAGCAGCCGTCTGGGGTTTTTGGGAGCAACTAATGAAAAACTGTTTTTT.

V is TRBV10-3 and J is TRBJ1-1, with 7 bases that match TRBD1. Trimming took 3 bases from V and 6 from J; bases not matched to a gene: 7. This CDR3 is 14 amino acids long. The V gene's germline CDR1 is ENHRY and CDR2 SYGVKD. The CDR3 DNA reads as TGTGCCATCAGTGATTCAGGGGGTTACGCTGAAGCTTTCTTT. Amino acids: CAISDSGGYAEAFF.

The rearrangement joins TRBV5-6 to TRBJ1-5; tentative D call: TRBD1 (5 bases). The CDR3 is made up of 15 amino acids. Germline V gives CDR1 SGHDT, CDR2 YYEEEE. Trimming cost V 0 bases and J 0 bases, with 7 bases left between them. The CDR3 here is CASSLGDYSNQPQHF. For the CDR3, the DNA is TGTGCCAGCAGCTTGGGGGACTATAGCAATCAGCCCCAGCATTTT.

This chain uses TRBV5-6 with TRBJ2-7; 9 bases are shared with TRBD2. Germline CDR1 reads SGHDT; CDR2 reads YYEEEE. CDR3 length equals 15 residues. The V gene end was trimmed by 1 base and the J gene end by 6 bases; junction bases not matched to a gene: 8. The CDR3 loop reads CASSLRLAGALEQYF. CDR3 nucleotide sequence: TGTGCCAGCAGCTTGCGATTAGCGGGAGCCCTCGAGCAGTACTTC.

The chain links TRBV7-8 to TRBJ1-3; D is undetermined. Trimming stripped 5 bases from V and 0 bases from J, with 8 bases between. In germline, CDR1 is SGHVS, CDR2 FQNEAQ. This CDR3 is built from 14 residues. This CDR3 reads CASSTSFSGNTIYF. The DNA of the CDR3 is TGTGCCAGCAGCACCAGTTTCTCTGGAAACACCATATATTTT. The full variable domain, completed using reference TRBV7-8 and TRBJ1-3, is GAGVSQSPRYKVAKRGQDVALRCDPISGHVSLFWYQQALGQGPEFLTYFQNEAQLDKSGLPSDRFFAERPEGSVSTLKIQRTQQEDSAVYLCASSTSFSGNTIYFGEGSWLTVV.

The rearrangement links TRBV28 to TRBJ1-5; D remains unclear. Between the trimmed V and J ends, which lost 4 bases and 5 bases, there was a span of 3 bases. Germline V gives CDR1 MDHEN, CDR2 SYDVKM. CDR3 length equals 11 residues. CDR3 sequence (DNA): TGTGCCAGCAGTTCCTATCAGCCCCAGCATTTT. Protein: CASSSYQPQHF.

V and J are TRBV19 and TRBJ1-3; TRBD1 is a possible D gene (5 bases). The ends were cut back, 4 bases at V and 0 bases at J, with 10 bases in the middle. Germline lookup yields CDR1 LNHDA and CDR2 SQIVND (reference sequence). CDR3 length equals 15 residues. The CDR3 nucleotides are TGTGCCAGTAGTACCTCAGGGCGCTCTGGAAACACCATATATTTT. This sequence encodes CASSTSGRSGNTIYF.

The chain links TRBV7-9 to TRBJ2-2; 8 nucleotides match TRBD1. In germline, CDR1 is SEHNR, CDR2 FQNEAQ (reference sequence). This CDR3 contains 13 residues. The V and J ends lost 5 bases and 6 bases, in that order; junction bases with no gene match: 2. The CDR3 sequence is CASSRQGPGELFF. In DNA form, the CDR3 reads TGTGCCAGCAGCCGACAGGGGCCCGGGGAGCTGTTTTTT.

The V gene is TRBV16, the J gene TRBJ1-4; D remains ambiguous. Germline assignment: CDR1 KGHSY and CDR2 FQNENV. Trimming took 0 bases from V and 7 from J, leaving 12 bases between them. The CDR3 sequence is 15 residues long. The CDR3 region has the DNA TGTGCCAGCAGCCAATCGATAGTTCCGCCTGAAAAACTGTTTTTT. Protein: CASSQSIVPPEKLFF.

The table lists this clone with a few counts. V usage is TRBV27 and J usage is TRBJ1-4, with TRBD1 matching 7 bases. The junction had 9 bases not matched to a gene; V was cut back by 1 base and J by 4 bases. Per the germline V gene, CDR1 is MNHEY and CDR2 is SMNVEV (reference sequence). CDR3 size: 17 residues. The CDR3 loop reads CASSLYRTGWGNEKLFF. Written as DNA, the CDR3 is TGTGCCAGCAGTTTATACAGGACAGGTTGGGGTAATGAAAAACTGTTTTTT.

V is TRBV7-9 and J is TRBJ1-6; D unresolved. This CDR3 region has 16 residues. V was shortened by 3 bases and J by 9 bases, with 18 bases between the two germline ends. In germline, CDR1 is SEHNR, CDR2 FQNEAQ (reference sequence). CDR3 sequence (DNA): TGTGCCAGCAGCTTCCAGGACTCTTCCCGGCCTTCACCCCTCCACTTT. Encoded protein: CASSFQDSSRPSPLHF.